This T cell receptor (beta chain) was retrieved from a study of monozygotic twins with inflammatory bowel disease. Regarding the study as a whole: The sharing of clonotypes with others was lower in IBD patients than in healthy twins, especially with disease activity. Different subtypes (of T cells) could not be told apart from one another.

Germline values: CDR1 SGHRS, CDR2 YFSETQ. This CDR3 comprises 18 residues. Comments on this clonotype: The antigen is undetermined.

One entry per CDR3 protein, without DNA, is what TCRdb gives after re-calling the 5' RACE reads. This table lists about 210,000 distinct CDR3 sequences. The gene calls are TRBV5-1 and TRBJ1-4. Sequencing input: blood. This sequence originates from a human donor with ulcerative colitis or Crohn's disease, or a healthy co-twin of an affected twin (not recorded which). CDR3 sequence: CASSLVVLDSPGGSRLFF.